This T cell receptor beta chain stems from a study of blood T cell repertoires in COVID-19. Across the study: Sites in the United States, Italy and Spain provided acute and convalescent COVID-19 samples. T cells, B-cell-depleted T cells, or PBMCs provided the cDNA or gDNA that served as material.

Original handling: Quantification of nucleated cells was approximated via reference gene primer amplification. Repertoires were generated with immunoSEQ multiplex PCR, while TCRdb's copy carries only in-frame clones and drops some. V, J and clone size are taken as reported in that table, and D and trimming were inferred from the DNA itself. The sample lists 150,000 to 200,000 clones, around 80% occurring once. The receptor comes from a woman aged 80 or older with acute or convalescent COVID-19. Sequencing used peripheral blood.

CDR3 region: CASSPGRADTQYF. The CDR3 coding sequence is TGTGCCAGCAGCCCCGGGAGGGCAGATACGCAGTATTTT. The chain has TRBV3-1 (or the pseudogene TRBV3-2) and TRBJ2-3, with 8 bases fitting TRBD2. CDR1 is LGHDT and CDR2 is YNNKEL in the germline V gene (reference sequence). Losses at the gene ends were 4 bases for V and 4 bases for J; bases not matched to a gene: 1. This CDR3 contains 13 residues.